This T cell receptor (beta chain) was found in a study of cytomegalovirus exposure and HLA in healthy donors. General study results and limits: Links to common viral pathogens appeared, in a later analysis, for several of the most significant clusters. Being indistinguishable, some V segments were excluded, TRBV6-2 and TRBV6-3 among them. A highly shared variant cluster was judged a likely technical artifact.

Comments on this clone: Its antigen remains unknown.

Germline CDR1 reads KGHSH; CDR2 reads LQKENI. V was clipped by 3 bases and J by 8 bases; unmatched bases: 4. The CDR3 loop spans 14 amino acids. PCR amplification relied on 60 Vbeta primers (plus 13 Jbeta primers). Sequencing was performed with immunoSEQ multiplex PCR; in TCRdb, only in-frame clones are kept and a portion is missing. The sample has about 190,000 clones, roughly 74% seen once. Sequencing was done on a sample of PBMCs. The rearrangement uses TRBV18 and TRBJ2-1; TRBD1 agrees at 10 bases. The clonotype originates from a woman aged 25 to 45 in good health and CMV-seropositive. The CDR3 sequence: CASSPRTGGDEQFF. DNA of the CDR3: TGTGCCAGCTCACCTCGGACAGGGGGGGATGAGCAGTTCTTC.